This TCR beta chain was sequenced for a study of beta chain features in type 1 diabetes. The table lists this clone with a few counts. Its antigen is not identified. The sequenced template was cDNA made from the entire isolated RNA. Sequenced by immunoSEQ multiplex PCR; TCRdb stores in-frame clones only, minus some. This sample has around 240,000 clones, with about 70% found just once. The CDR3 contains 16 residues. V lost 6 bases and J lost 10; bases outside the gene matches: 14. Germline V CDR1 and CDR2: SGHNT, YYREEE (reference sequence). Overall study findings and caveats: Shortening that was moderate but significant affected the TCRB CDR3s of Type 1 diabetes patients in all four CD4+ subsets. Shorter templates might be favored by PCR, equally in patients and controls.

The TCR comes from a man aged 25 to 40 in good health. Sequenced sample: naive CD4+ T cells from blood. V is TRBV5-4 and J is TRBJ2-1; the match to TRBD2 covers 12 bases. The chain's CDR3 is CASNSQTSGRDREQFF. In nucleotides, the CDR3 is TGTGCCAGCAACTCCCAGACTAGCGGGAGAGATCGAGAGCAGTTCTTC.